Below, 15 T cell receptor beta chains from the same sample are listed, as sequenced in a study of beta chain features in type 1 diabetes. Since all of the isolated RNA was reverse transcribed, expressed TCRB transcripts were what got sequenced. Assay: immunoSEQ multiplex PCR; the TCRdb copy retains only in-frame clones and omits some. The data contain hundreds of thousands of clones, roughly 13% of them seen just once; the ten biggest clones take up about 0.018%. Sample: naive CD4+ T cells from blood. The receptors were gathered from a man aged 18 to 35 in good health.

The sample holds a few counts of this clone. This chain joins TRBV9 and TRBJ2-2, with D possibly matching TRBD1 (5 bases). This CDR3 is 14 amino acids long. V was clipped by 7 bases and J by 3 bases, with 13 bases between them. Germline-derived CDR1 and CDR2 are SGDLS and YYNGEE. The CDR3 loop reads CASDQGFDTGELFF. CDR3 coding DNA: TGTGCCAGCGACCAGGGATTCGACACCGGGGAGCTGTTTTTT. The variable domain in full, completed from reference TRBV9 and TRBJ2-2, reads DSGVTQTPKHLITATGQRVTLRCSPRSGDLSVYWYQQSLDQGLQFLIQYYNGEERAKGNILERFSAQQFPDLHSELNLSSLELGDSALYFCASDQGFDTGELFFGEGSRLTVL.

The chain employs TRBV6-5 and TRBJ2-1; TRBD2 agrees at 9 bases. V shed 6 bases, J shed 3 bases, and the junction held 6 bases outside the gene matches. CDR1 and CDR2 (germline): MNHEY, SVGAGI. The length of the CDR3 is 15 residues. This chain's CDR3 is CASSRGGDGYNEQFF. The DNA of the CDR3 is TGTGCCAGCAGCCGCGGGGGGGATGGCTACAATGAGCAGTTCTTC.

In its sample, this clone was seen a few times. This chain uses TRBV7-2 with TRBJ2-3, with 8 bases that match TRBD2. The V and J ends lost 2 bases and 4 bases, in that order; junction bases with no gene match: 5. This CDR3 comprises 15 residues. In germline, CDR1 is SGHTA, CDR2 FQGNSA. CDR3 DNA: TGTGCCAGCAGCTTAAACGGGGGGGGTGCAGATACGCAGTATTTT. Translated: CASSLNGGGADTQYF.

The V gene is TRBV4-2, the J gene TRBJ1-2; 9 nucleotides agree with TRBD1. This CDR3 comprises 14 residues. V trimming: 1 base; J trimming: 6 bases; junction bases outside the gene matches: 3. The germline CDR1 and CDR2 sequences are LGHNA and YNFKEQ. For the CDR3, the DNA is TGTGCCAGCAGCCAAGTCGGACAGGGGAATGGCTACACCTTC. Translation: CASSQVGQGNGYTF.

This clone was observed at least ten times. The chain couples TRBV7-9 to TRBJ2-3, with D hard to call. V was trimmed by 7 bases and J by 0 bases, leaving 14 bases between them. This CDR3 contains 15 residues. Germline V gene lookup returns CDR1 SEHNR and CDR2 FQNEAQ (reference sequence). The CDR3 reads CASTNWQTSTDTQYF. In nucleotides, the CDR3 is TGTGCCAGCACCAATTGGCAGACTAGCACAGATACGCAGTATTTT.

A few counts support this clone. CDR3: CASSYSMGRDHGYTF. In nucleotides, the CDR3 is TGTGCCAGCAGTTACTCGATGGGCAGGGATCATGGCTACACCTTC. J is TRBJ1-2 and V is TRBV6-6; perhaps TRBD1 as D (5 bases). The CDR3 is made up of 15 amino acids. Germline V gene sequence: CDR1 MNHNY, CDR2 SVGAGI (reference sequence). With 0 bases removed from V and 6 bases from J, the gap between germline ends came to 14 bases.

The chain couples TRBV7-2 to TRBJ1-3, with D hard to call. The CDR3 is 14 amino acids. V dropped 2 bases and J dropped 0 bases, with 5 bases sitting between them. CDR1 and CDR2 (germline): SGHTA, FQGNSA. For the CDR3, the DNA is TGTGCCAGCAGCTTATCACACTCTGGAAACACCATATATTTT. This encodes CASSLSHSGNTIYF.

V gene TRBV4-3 combines with J gene TRBJ1-1; 7 nucleotides match TRBD1. The CDR3 length is 13 residues. The germline gives CDR1 LGHNA, CDR2 YSLEER. V shed 6 bases, J shed 0 bases, and the junction held 1 base outside the gene matches. The CDR3 sequence is CASRGQLNTEAFF. In DNA, the CDR3 is TGCGCCAGCAGGGGACAGCTGAACACTGAAGCTTTCTTT.

This clone was observed a handful of times. The chain combines TRBV9 with TRBJ2-2, with D uncertain. The CDR3 totals 15 residues. Germline V gives CDR1 SGDLS, CDR2 YYNGEE. V lost 1 base to trimming and J lost 1 base, with 8 bases between them. The CDR3 DNA reads as TGTGCCAGCAGCGTACTTAGTGAGAACACCGGGGAGCTGTTTTTT. Protein product: CASSVLSENTGELFF. Variable domain in full (rest from reference TRBV9 and TRBJ2-2): DSGVTQTPKHLITATGQRVTLRCSPRSGDLSVYWYQQSLDQGLQFLIQYYNGEERAKGNILERFSAQQFPDLHSELNLSSLELGDSALYFCASSVLSENTGELFFGEGSRLTVL.

J is TRBJ1-2 and V is TRBV30, with 8 bases aligning to TRBD1. This CDR3 has 11 amino acids. Per the germline V gene, CDR1 is GTSNPN and CDR2 is SVGIG (reference sequence). The J segment lost 6 bases and the V segment lost 7 bases, leaving 4 bases of the junction unmatched. CDR3 DNA sequence: TGTGCCTTACAGACAGGGGATGGCTACACCTTC. Its translation: CALQTGDGYTF.

The chain combines TRBV30 with TRBJ2-3; 14 nucleotides match TRBD2. J gave up 3 bases and V 3 bases, and 8 bases lay outside the gene matches. The CDR3 runs 17 residues. Germline V CDR1 and CDR2: GTSNPN, SVGIG (reference sequence). The CDR3 DNA reads TGTGCCTGGAGAAGACTAGCGGGAGGGCCGAGGACAGATACGCAGTATTTT. It codes for CAWRRLAGGPRTDTQYF. The full variable domain, with the rest looked up from reference TRBV30 and TRBJ2-3, is SQTIHQWPATLVQPVGSPLSLECTVEGTSNPNLYWYRQAAGRGLQLLFYSVGIGQISSEVPQNLSASRPQDRQFILSSKKLLLSDSGFYLCAWRRLAGGPRTDTQYFGPGTRLTVL.

There are a few counts of this clone. V usage is TRBV7-8 and J usage is TRBJ2-1; 7 bases are a match to TRBD1. This CDR3 spans 14 amino acids. CDR1 SGHVS and CDR2 FQNEAQ come from the germline V gene. J lost 5 bases, V lost 6 bases, and 7 bases had no gene match. This chain's CDR3 is CASRLRGTDNEQFF. CDR3 DNA sequence: TGTGCCAGCAGACTAAGAGGGACAGACAATGAGCAGTTCTTC.

The table lists this clone with a few counts. This chain connects TRBV6-6 to TRBJ2-5; D perhaps matches TRBD1 (6 bases). Germline V gene sequence: CDR1 MNHNY, CDR2 SVGAGI (reference sequence). With 5 bases removed from V and 3 bases from J, the gap between germline ends came to 13 bases. The CDR3 is 14 residues long. The CDR3 DNA follows: TGTGCCAGCAGTCGCAGCGGACAGAAAGAGACCCAGTACTTC. Its translation: CASSRSGQKETQYF.

The CDR3 reads CASSGQLNEKLFF. CDR3 nucleotides: TGTGCCAGCAGCGGACAGCTGAATGAAAAACTGTTTTTT. J is TRBJ1-4 and V is TRBV5-6; possibly TRBD1 for D (6 bases). CDR3 size: 13 residues. Germline V gives CDR1 SGHDT, CDR2 YYEEEE. The V gene lost 4 bases and the J gene lost 5 bases, with 9 bases spanning the gap.

This sequence joins TRBV28 and TRBJ2-7, with a possible D match to TRBD1 (5 bases). CDR1 is MDHEN, CDR2 SYDVKM, per germline. This CDR3 spans 12 amino acids. Trimming took 6 bases from V and 6 from J, leaving 12 bases between them. In DNA, the CDR3 is TGTGCCAGCAGCCGTACAGGCGTCGAGCAGTACTTC. Translated, it gives CASSRTGVEQYF.